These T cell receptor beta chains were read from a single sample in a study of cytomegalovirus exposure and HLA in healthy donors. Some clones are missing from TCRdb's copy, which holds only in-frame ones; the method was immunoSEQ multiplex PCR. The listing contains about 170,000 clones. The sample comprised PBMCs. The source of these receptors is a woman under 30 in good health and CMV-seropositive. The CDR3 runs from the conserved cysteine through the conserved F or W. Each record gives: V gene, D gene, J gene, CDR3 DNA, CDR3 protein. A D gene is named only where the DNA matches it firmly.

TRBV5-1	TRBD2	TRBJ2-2	TGCGCCAGCAGCGTGGGACTAGCGGGAGTAGCCGGGGAGCTGTTTTTT	CASSVGLAGVAGELFF
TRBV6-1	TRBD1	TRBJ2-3	TGTGCCAGCAGTGGCCACAGGGGTACAGATACGCAGTATTTT	CASSGHRGTDTQYF
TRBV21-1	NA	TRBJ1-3	TGTGCCAGCAGCAAAGAAATTGGGGAGGGTGGAAACTCTACTGGAAACACCATATATTTT	CASSKEIGEGGNSTGNTIYF
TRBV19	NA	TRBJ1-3	TGTGCCAGTAGTATTCGGACTTCTGGAAACACCATATATTTT	CASSIRTSGNTIYF
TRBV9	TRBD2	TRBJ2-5	TGTGCCAGCAGCCCCCCAAGCGGGGGTTCCGAAGAGACCCAGTACTTC	CASSPPSGGSEETQYF
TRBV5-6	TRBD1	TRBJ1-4	TGTGCCAGCTCCACAGGGGCGGGTTACGAAAAACTGTTTTTT	CASSTGAGYEKLFF
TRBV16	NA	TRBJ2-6	TGTGCCAGCAGCCCAGTGTTCTCTGGGGCCAACGTCCTGACTTTC	CASSPVFSGANVLTF
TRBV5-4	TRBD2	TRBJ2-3	TGTGCCAGCAGCTCGCCCGTAGCGGGAGGGCCGCCAGATACGCAGTATTTT	CASSSPVAGGPPDTQYF
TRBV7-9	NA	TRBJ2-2	TGTGCCAGCTTGGACTTCAGGGGGAACACCGGGGAGCTGTTTTTT	CASLDFRGNTGELFF
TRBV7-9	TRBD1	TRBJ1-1	TGTGCCAGCAGCTTTGGGCAGGGGGCCGTGAACACTGAAGCTTTCTTT	CASSFGQGAVNTEAFF
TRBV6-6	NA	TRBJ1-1	TGTGCCAGCAGTTACGGGAGAGGGAGTGAAACTGAAGCTTTCTTT	CASSYGRGSETEAFF
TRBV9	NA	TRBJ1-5	TGTGCCAGCAGCGTAGGTGGAGGCAGTCAGCCCCAGCATTTT	CASSVGGGSQPQHF
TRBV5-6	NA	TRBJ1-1	TGTGCCAGCAGCTTGTTCGGGGGGCGTGGGGACACTGAAGCTTTCTTT	CASSLFGGRGDTEAFF
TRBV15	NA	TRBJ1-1	TGTGCCACCAGCACACCATTTGGCAGTGAAGCTTTCTTT	CATSTPFGSEAFF
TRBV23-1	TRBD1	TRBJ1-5	TGCGCCAGCAGTCAGAGGGGGCGATACTTTCAGCCCCAGCATTTT	CASSQRGRYFQPQHF
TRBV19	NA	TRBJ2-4	TGTGCCACCTCCCGCTCGACAGTGGCCAAAAACATTCAGTACTTC	CATSRSTVAKNIQYF
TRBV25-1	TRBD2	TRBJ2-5	TGTGCCAGCAGTGACCCTGGGACGGGAGGGGAGACCCAGTACTTC	CASSDPGTGGETQYF
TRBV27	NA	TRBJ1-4	TGTGCCAGCAGTTTATCGTTGGGGGGATCTGGGGTTGAAAAACTGTTTTTT	CASSLSLGGSGVEKLFF
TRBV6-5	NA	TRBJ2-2	TGTGCCAGCAGTTATTGGGCAGGGAACACCGGGGAGCTGTTTTTT	CASSYWAGNTGELFF
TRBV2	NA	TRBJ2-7	TGTGCCAGCAAAGAGAGCGGGACAAGCTCCTACGAGCAGTACTTC	CASKESGTSSYEQYF
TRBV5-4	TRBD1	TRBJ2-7	TGTGCCAGCAGCTTGCCAGGGGGTTCGGACGAGCAGTACTTC	CASSLPGGSDEQYF
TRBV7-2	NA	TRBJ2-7	TGTGCCAGCAGCTTAGAAATTGGGGCCTCTCCCTACGAGCAGTACTTC	CASSLEIGASPYEQYF
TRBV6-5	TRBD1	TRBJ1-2	TGTGCCAGCAGTTCACTGCAGGGGGCGTTTGGCTACACCTTC	CASSSLQGAFGYTF